This T cell receptor beta chain was observed in a study of cytomegalovirus exposure and HLA in healthy donors. Vbeta (60) and Jbeta (13) primers were used in the PCR. Methods used by the authors: Tens of millions of unique TCR beta chains, some 9.9 million shared, were counted in a later analysis. The protocol was immunoSEQ multiplex PCR, while the TCRdb copy is restricted to in-frame clones and leaves out a portion. V, J and clone size reflect that table, while D and trimming were determined from the DNA. The profile shows under 200,000 clones, roughly 84% of them singletons. The source material was PBMCs. This TCR derives from a boy aged 5-17 years in good health and CMV-seronegative.

CDR3 in DNA: TGTGCCAGCAGCCTCTGGCGGGGGGTTAACTATGGCTACACCTTC. This encodes CASSLWRGVNYGYTF. The chain employs TRBV7-8 and TRBJ1-2; perhaps TRBD1 as D (5 bases). The CDR3 has 15 residues. V was trimmed by 5 bases and J by 1 base, leaving 14 bases between them. CDR1 and CDR2 (germline): SGHVS, FQNEAQ.